These 13 T cell receptor beta chains were all obtained from the same sample, sequenced in a study of T cell responses to AZD1222 COVID-19 vaccine. Assay used: immunoSEQ multiplex PCR; TCRdb lists only in-frame clones, some missing. Seen here are about 120,000 clones, roughly 87% observed once, and the top ten hold about 10%. The sample consisted of peripheral blood, taken on day 0 of AZD1222 vaccination. The receptors derive from an adult in good health.

A single count supports this clone. One end of the junction fails to match germline, which may point to a read error. The chain uses TRBV7-3 and TRBJ1-2; no definite D call. Germline-derived CDR1 and CDR2 are SGHTA and FQGTGA. This CDR3 spans 13 amino acids. The chain's CDR3 is CASSLTLWGGLAF. The DNA for the CDR3 is TGTGCCAGCAGCTTAACGTTATGGGGTGGGCTCGCCTTC.

The V call is TRBV11-2, the J call TRBJ1-5; 8 bases are shared with TRBD1. The CDR3 is 14 amino acids. Germline V gene data show CDR1 as SGHAT and CDR2 as FQNNGV. Trimming took 5 bases from V and 5 from J; bases not matched to a gene: 5. CDR3 nucleotides: TGTGCCAGCAGCCTAACAGGGGGAGATCAGCCCCAGCATTTT. The encoded protein is CASSLTGGDQPQHF.

V gene TRBV25-1 combines with J gene TRBJ1-3; no reliable D call. The germline V gene encodes CDR1 MGHDK and CDR2 SYGVNS. V lost 7 bases to trimming and J lost 0 bases, with 4 bases between them. CDR3 length: 12 amino acids. The CDR3 DNA reads TGTGCCAGCATGGCCTCTGGAAACACCATATATTTT. This encodes CASMASGNTIYF.

A remark on this clone: A read error is likely, as this CDR3 ends without the conserved phenylalanine or tryptophan. The J gene is TRBJ1-2, the V gene TRBV3-1 (or the pseudogene TRBV3-2), with 9 nucleotides matching TRBD1. Unmatched junction bases numbered 6, after V lost 2 bases and J lost 2 bases. The CDR3 loop spans 16 amino acids. The germline V gene has CDR1 LGHDT and CDR2 YNNKEL (reference sequence). The CDR3 DNA reads as TGTGCCAGCAGCCAAACCGGGACAGGGAGAAACTATGGCTACACCCTC. Its protein product is CASSQTGTGRNYGYTL.

This clone appeared a few times. The V call is TRBV18, the J call TRBJ2-7; tentatively, D is TRBD2 (5 bases). V gave up 1 base and J gave up 2 bases, with 12 bases separating them. Germline lookup yields CDR1 KGHSH and CDR2 LQKENI. This CDR3 comprises 15 residues. The CDR3 region has the DNA TGTGCCAGCTCACCACTGGCGGGTGAAGCCTACGAGCAGTACTTC. Translating gives CASSPLAGEAYEQYF.

J is TRBJ2-7 and V is TRBV7-9; TRBD1 matches 7 bases. Germline lookup yields CDR1 SEHNR and CDR2 FQNEAQ (reference sequence). V lost 5 bases, J lost 0 bases, and 4 bases stayed unmatched. The CDR3 contains 14 residues. The CDR3 coding sequence is TGTGCCAGCAGCCGAGGGGGCCTCTCCTACGAGCAGTACTTC. Encoded protein: CASSRGGLSYEQYF. The whole variable domain, remainder taken from reference TRBV7-9 and TRBJ2-7, is DTGVSQNPRHKITKRGQNVTFRCDPISEHNRLYWYRQTLGQGPEFLTYFQNEAQLEKSRLLSDRFSAERPKGSFSTLEIQRTEQGDSAMYLCASSRGGLSYEQYFGPGTRLTVT.

The chain recombines TRBV11-2 with TRBJ2-7; 7 bases match TRBD1. Germline CDR1 SGHAT, CDR2 FQNNGV. The CDR3 sequence is 16 residues long. Trimming took 6 bases from V and 0 from J; bases not matched to a gene: 11. CDR3 bases: TGTGCCAGCAGTCCCGTCAACAGGGGCGGCTCCTACGAGCAGTACTTC. It yields the protein CASSPVNRGGSYEQYF.

V is TRBV5-1 and J is TRBJ1-3; D may be TRBD1 (6 bases). The CDR3 totals 15 residues. Trimming removed 2 bases at V and 2 bases at J, with 11 bases between. The germline CDR1 and CDR2 sequences are SGHRS and YFSETQ. The CDR3, as DNA: TGCGCCAGCAGCTTACTTACAGGGACTGGAAACACCATATATTTT. Its protein is CASSLLTGTGNTIYF.

The chain is built from TRBV6-5 and TRBJ1-3; D is unclear. V was pared by 3 bases and J by 2 bases, with 11 bases between. CDR3 size: 15 residues. Germline lookup yields CDR1 MNHEY and CDR2 SVGAGI. In DNA form, the CDR3 reads TGTGCCAGCAGTTATTATGGGATAACTGGAAACACCATATATTTT. Its protein product is CASSYYGITGNTIYF.

The J gene is TRBJ2-2, the V gene TRBV10-1; unclear D gene. Germline V gene lookup returns CDR1 WNHNN and CDR2 SYGVQD (reference sequence). The CDR3 totals 13 residues. The germline V and J ends were trimmed by 7 bases and 5 bases, with 11 bases remaining between them. The CDR3 loop is CASTEPLTGELFF. As DNA, the CDR3 is TGCGCCAGCACTGAACCTCTAACCGGGGAGCTGTTTTTT.

The chain combines TRBV10-2 with TRBJ2-7, with 7 bases fitting TRBD2. Germline V gene data show CDR1 as WSHSY and CDR2 as SAAADI. CDR3 length: 13 amino acids. V shed 8 bases, J shed 0 bases, and the junction held 4 bases outside the gene matches. The CDR3 region has the DNA TGCGCCAGCGAGGCTAGCGGCTCCTACGAGCAGTACTTC. Protein product: CASEASGSYEQYF.

V and J are TRBV20-1 and TRBJ1-2; tentatively, D is TRBD1 (5 bases). V lost 3 bases, J lost 0 bases, and 14 bases lay in between. CDR1 is DFQATT, CDR2 SNEGSKA, per germline (reference sequence). The CDR3 consists of 15 residues. The CDR3 is CSASWRDHPNYGYTF. The CDR3 DNA sequence: TGCAGTGCTAGTTGGAGGGACCACCCTAACTATGGCTACACCTTC.

The count of this clone is one. The V gene is TRBV2, the J gene TRBJ2-5; no clear D gene. There are 13 residues in the CDR3. V was clipped by 1 base and J by 0 bases, with 3 bases between them. The germline gives CDR1 SNHLY, CDR2 FYNNEI. CDR3: CASSEGYQETQYF. The CDR3 coding sequence is TGTGCCAGCAGTGAAGGATACCAAGAGACCCAGTACTTC.